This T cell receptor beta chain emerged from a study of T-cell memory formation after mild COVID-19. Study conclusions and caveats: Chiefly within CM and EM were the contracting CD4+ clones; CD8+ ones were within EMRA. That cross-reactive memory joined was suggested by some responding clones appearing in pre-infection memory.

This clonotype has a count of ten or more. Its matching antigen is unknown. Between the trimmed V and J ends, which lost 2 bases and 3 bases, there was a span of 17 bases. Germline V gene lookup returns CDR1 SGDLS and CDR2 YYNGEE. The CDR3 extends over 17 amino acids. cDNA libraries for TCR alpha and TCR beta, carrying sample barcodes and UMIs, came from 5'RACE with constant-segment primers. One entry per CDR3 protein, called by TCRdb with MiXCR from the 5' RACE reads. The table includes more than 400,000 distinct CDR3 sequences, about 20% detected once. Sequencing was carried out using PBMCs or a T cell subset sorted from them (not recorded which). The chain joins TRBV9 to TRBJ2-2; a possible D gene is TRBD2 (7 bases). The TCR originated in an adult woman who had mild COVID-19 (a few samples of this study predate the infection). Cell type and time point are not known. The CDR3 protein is CASSVRGGAVDTGELFF. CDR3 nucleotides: TGTGCCAGCAGCGTTAGGGGGGGGGCCGTCGACACCGGGGAGCTGTTTTTT.